These 26 T cell receptor beta chains were sequenced from one sample in a study of T cells in Graves' hyperthyroidism and ophthalmopathy (dated by TCRdb to between 2017 and 2020). Library method: multiplex PCR. Data came from an Illumina HiSeq 2000. Amplification of TCR beta CDR3 regions was carried out from RNA transcripts. The TCR CDR3 was subjected to a first round of RT-PCR using the HTBI primer set and the Qiagen OneStep RT-PCR kit. TCRdb reran the public reads through fastp at Q25 and MiXCR, keeping productive beta chains. Identical CDR3 proteins give one entry, which carries the most common genes and DNA. The sample yields approximately 710,000 distinct CDR3 sequences; 17% were counted once. Of the sample, roughly a sixth is held by the ten largest clones. The specimen sequenced was blood. These receptor sequences come from a man in his fifties or sixties with Graves' hyperthyroidism.

CDR3 residues: CASSYGSGDGPQHF. CDR3 coding DNA: TGTGCCAGCAGTTACGGGTCAGGCGACGGGCCCCAGCATTTT. The V gene is TRBV6-6, the J gene TRBJ1-5; D call uncertain. Trimming removed 2 bases at V and 9 bases at J, with 14 bases between. Germline values: CDR1 MNHNY, CDR2 SVGAGI (reference sequence). This CDR3 is built from 14 residues.

The rearrangement links TRBV3-1 to TRBJ2-1; TRBD2 is a possible D gene (6 bases). Trimming cost V 0 bases and J 7 bases, with 13 bases left between them. This CDR3 comprises 15 residues. CDR1 is LGHDT and CDR2 is YNNKEL in the germline V gene (reference sequence). The chain's CDR3 is CASSQEGGTGNEQFF. In nucleotides, the CDR3 is TGTGCCAGCAGCCAAGAGGGCGGGACTGGGAATGAGCAGTTCTTC.

This clonotype was detected a few times. V gene TRBV5-6 combines with J gene TRBJ2-5; TRBD1 aligns across 7 bases. The CDR3 totals 16 residues. Germline lookup yields CDR1 SGHDT and CDR2 YYEEEE. V trimming: 1 base; J trimming: 3 bases; junction bases outside the gene matches: 9. The CDR3 sequence: CASSLWALGTEETQYF. The CDR3 DNA follows: TGTGCCAGCAGCTTGTGGGCTCTCGGGACAGAAGAGACCCAGTACTTC.

The rearrangement joins TRBV28 to TRBJ2-7; TRBD1 might be the D (5 bases). This CDR3 is 16 amino acids long. Trimming removed 3 bases at V and 2 bases at J, with 17 bases between. Germline V gene sequence: CDR1 MDHEN, CDR2 SYDVKM. The CDR3 region is CASSFQPGYVPYEQYF. CDR3 nucleotides: TGTGCCAGCAGTTTTCAACCAGGGTATGTACCCTACGAGCAGTACTTC.

Many counts were recorded for this clonotype. The chain is built from TRBV7-2 and TRBJ2-5, with D perhaps TRBD2 (5 bases). Germline values: CDR1 SGHTA, CDR2 FQGNSA. The CDR3 totals 14 residues. Between the trimmed V and J ends, which lost 0 bases and 4 bases, there was a span of 9 bases. The chain's CDR3 is CASSLAGALETQYF. The CDR3 DNA follows: TGTGCCAGCAGCTTAGCGGGAGCTTTAGAGACCCAGTACTTC.

In this sample, this clonotype turned up many times. V and J are TRBV13 and TRBJ1-1, with TRBD1 identical over 8 bases. Germline V lookup: CDR1 PRHDT, CDR2 FYEKMQ (reference sequence). V lost 5 bases to trimming and J lost 5 bases; unmatched junction nucleotides: 10. This CDR3 region has 15 residues. CDR3 nucleotide sequence: TGTGCCAGCAGCCTACAAGGACAGGGTGGGACTGAAGCTTTCTTT. Protein sequence: CASSLQGQGGTEAFF.

There are many counts of this clonotype. The V call is TRBV7-9, the J call TRBJ1-1; the D gene is possibly TRBD1 (5 bases). Germline CDR1 SEHNR, CDR2 FQNEAQ (reference sequence). V dropped 5 bases and J dropped 10 bases, with 14 bases sitting between them. This CDR3 spans 12 amino acids. CDR3 residues: CASSQGTVAAFF. The CDR3 DNA sequence: TGTGCCAGCAGCCAAGGGACGGTCGCAGCTTTCTTT.

The chain is built from TRBV7-2 and TRBJ2-3; no clear D gene. Trimming shortened V by 2 bases and J by 0 bases, and 9 bases separated the two germline ends. Per germline, CDR1 SGHTA and CDR2 FQGNSA. This CDR3 spans 15 amino acids. The CDR3 protein is CASSLFSSSTDTQYF. Here the CDR3 DNA reads TGTGCCAGCAGCTTATTCAGCTCTAGCACAGATACGCAGTATTTT.

This clonotype was recorded many times. The J gene is TRBJ2-4, the V gene TRBV28; TRBD1 agrees at 7 bases. Germline V gene sequence: CDR1 MDHEN, CDR2 SYDVKM. The trim removed 5 bases at V and 8 bases at J, leaving 3 bases unmatched. CDR3 length equals 12 residues. CDR3 sequence: CASSQQGYIQYF. The CDR3 nucleotides are TGTGCCAGCAGTCAACAGGGGTACATTCAGTACTTC.

In this sample, this clonotype turned up a few times. This chain links TRBV6-1 with TRBJ2-2; 7 nucleotides match TRBD2. Germline V gene lookup returns CDR1 MNHNS and CDR2 SASEGT. The CDR3 runs to 15 residues. Trimming took 6 bases from V and 4 from J; bases not matched to a gene: 8. The CDR3 DNA is TGTGCCAGCAGGGTTGCGACTAGCCCCACCGGGGAGCTGTTTTTT. It is translated as CASRVATSPTGELFF.

This clonotype occurred a few times. The CDR3 nucleotides are TGCGCCAGCAGCAATTATCACACTTGGGAAAATAACTATGGCTACACCTTC. Its protein product is CASSNYHTWENNYGYTF. The V gene is TRBV5-1, the J gene TRBJ1-2; D gene uncertain. The CDR3 is 17 amino acids. Germline V CDR1 and CDR2: SGHRS, YFSETQ. Trimming removed 4 bases at V and 1 base at J, with 20 bases between.

This clonotype occurred many times. The CDR3 loop reads CASREDDYNEQFF. CDR3 coding DNA: TGTGCCAGCAGGGAGGACGACTACAATGAGCAGTTCTTC. The chain joins TRBV28 to TRBJ2-1; perhaps TRBD2 as D (5 bases). Trimming pared 6 bases from V and 3 bases from J, leaving 9 bases between. The CDR3 contains 13 residues. The germline V gene encodes CDR1 MDHEN and CDR2 SYDVKM.

There are many counts of this clonotype. This chain links TRBV28 with TRBJ2-5, with D maybe TRBD2 (5 bases). This CDR3 is built from 14 residues. Germline V CDR1 and CDR2: MDHEN, SYDVKM. Trimming stripped 5 bases from V and 7 bases from J, with 17 bases between. As DNA, the CDR3 is TGTGCCAGCAGTATAACGGGGATTCGGGGGACCCAGTACTTC. Its translation: CASSITGIRGTQYF.

This clonotype was found many times. CDR3 sequence: CASSWLGGQETQYF. The CDR3 DNA reads TGTGCCAGCAGCTGGCTGGGGGGGCAAGAGACCCAGTACTTC. This chain uses TRBV7-9 with TRBJ2-5; 7 nucleotides align to TRBD2. The CDR3 has 14 residues. V lost 4 bases to trimming and J lost 2 bases; unmatched junction nucleotides: 4. From germline, CDR1 is SEHNR and CDR2 FQNEAQ (reference sequence). The complete variable domain, with remaining parts taken from reference TRBV7-9 and TRBJ2-5, reads DTGVSQNPRHKITKRGQNVTFRCDPISEHNRLYWYRQTLGQGPEFLTYFQNEAQLEKSRLLSDRFSAERPKGSFSTLEIQRTEQGDSAMYLCASSWLGGQETQYFGPGTRLLVL.

This clonotype was seen at least ten times. A junction end diverges from the germline sequence, so it may reflect a read error. This chain uses TRBV11-2 with TRBJ2-3, with 11 bases fitting TRBD2. Germline values: CDR1 SGHAT, CDR2 FQNNGV. This CDR3 region has 16 residues. CDR3 sequence: CASSLEIAGGRHTQYF. In nucleotides, the CDR3 is TGTGCCAGCAGCCTAGAAATAGCGGGAGGGAGACATACGCAGTATTTT. Full variable domain (rest looked up from reference TRBV11-2 and TRBJ2-3): EAGVAQSPRYKIIEKRQSVAFWCNPISGHATLYWYQQILGQGPKLLIQFQNNGVVDDSQLPKDRFSAERLKGVDSTLKIQPAKLEDSAVYLCASSLEIAGGRHTQYFGPGTRLTVL.

The table lists this clonotype with many counts. The rearrangement links TRBV7-6 to TRBJ2-2; perhaps TRBD1 as D (6 bases). Between the trimmed V and J ends, which lost 0 bases and 7 bases, there was a span of 15 bases. Germline V CDR1 and CDR2: SGHVS, FNYEAQ. The CDR3 length is 16 residues. CDR3 sequence: CASSLARTAQGGELFF. Written as DNA, the CDR3 is TGTGCCAGCAGCTTAGCGAGGACAGCTCAAGGCGGGGAGCTGTTTTTT.

This clonotype was seen ten or more times. The rearrangement uses TRBV28 and TRBJ2-1, with unresolved D. Germline V gives CDR1 MDHEN, CDR2 SYDVKM. The V and J ends lost 2 bases and 10 bases respectively, with 15 bases between them. The CDR3 consists of 14 residues. CDR3 coding DNA: TGTGCCAGCAGTTTACTCCGGGCCTCGAGGGAGCAGTTCTTC. This gives the protein CASSLLRASREQFF.

The table lists this clonotype with a few counts. V gene TRBV12-3 or TRBV12-4 combines with J gene TRBJ1-4; D not certain. Trimming pared 2 bases from V and 4 bases from J, leaving 8 bases between. The CDR3 contains 14 residues. Here the CDR3 reads CASSLSGSNEKLFF. The CDR3, as DNA: TGTGCCAGCAGTTTATCGGGCAGTAATGAAAAACTGTTTTTT.

The table lists this clonotype with a count of one. This may stem from a read error, because a much larger clone lies one nucleotide away. The genes are TRBV18 and TRBJ1-1; D gene unclear. This CDR3 has 13 residues. CDR1 is KGHSH, CDR2 LQKENI, per germline. V gave up 5 bases and J gave up 7 bases, with 14 bases separating them. CDR3 amino acids: CASSTREDGEAFF. In nucleotides, the CDR3 is TGTGCCAGCTCAACACGAGAGGACGGTGAAGCTTTCTTT.

This clonotype showed up many times. The chain carries TRBV11-3 and TRBJ2-3; D may be TRBD2 (5 bases). Trimming removed 1 base from V and 6 bases from J, with 14 bases in between. This CDR3 is 15 amino acids long. Looked up from germline, CDR1 is SGHNT and CDR2 is YENEEA. CDR3 sequence: CASSLGRAAYDTQYF. Written as DNA, the CDR3 is TGTGCCAGCAGCTTAGGTCGAGCGGCCTACGATACGCAGTATTTT.

The chain employs TRBV4-1 and TRBJ1-5; TRBD1 aligns across 7 bases. The junction had 11 bases not matched to a gene; V was cut back by 6 bases and J by 0 bases. Germline CDR1 reads MGHRA; CDR2 reads YSYEKL. The CDR3 runs 17 residues. The CDR3 reads CASRLDYRGGSNQPQHF. The DNA of the CDR3 is TGCGCCAGCAGGCTAGATTACAGGGGTGGTAGCAATCAGCCCCAGCATTTT.

This clonotype was picked up a small number of times. The V and J genes are TRBV5-5 and TRBJ2-4; D uncertain. CDR1 and CDR2 from the germline V gene are SGHKS and YYEKEE (reference sequence). The CDR3 runs to 13 residues. Trimming left V 4 bases short and J 8 bases short, with 13 bases between. The CDR3 DNA reads TGTGCCAGCAGCGTTCTCTTTGGGGACATTCAGTACTTC. This gives the protein CASSVLFGDIQYF.

In the case of this clonotype: A much larger clonotype is one base distant, so this may be a read error. J is TRBJ1-1 and V is TRBV4-1; unclear D gene. The V gene's germline CDR1 is MGHRA and CDR2 YSYEKL. This CDR3 region has 15 residues. CDR3 nucleotide sequence: TGCGCCAGCAGCAAAGATCCTTCGATGAACACTGAAGCTTTCTTT. Residues: CASSKDPSMNTEAFF.

This rearrangement joins TRBV10-3 to TRBJ2-7; 9 nucleotides agree with TRBD2. CDR3 length: 16 residues. Germline values: CDR1 ENHRY, CDR2 SYGVKD. J was trimmed by 7 bases and V by 0 bases; bases with no gene match: 10. CDR3 bases: TGTGCCATCAGTGAGTCGATTGGTAGCGGGAGTGAAGAGCAGTACTTC. It is translated as CAISESIGSGSEEQYF.

The V gene is TRBV19, the J gene TRBJ2-1; 7 positions agree with TRBD2. Germline loops: CDR1 LNHDA, CDR2 SQIVND (reference sequence). The CDR3 sequence is 15 residues long. V gave up 6 bases and J gave up 5 bases; unmatched junction bases: 10. CDR3 nucleotide sequence: TGTGCCAGTAGCCCCGGGCGGGAGCCCGACAATGAGCAGTTCTTC. Its translation is CASSPGREPDNEQFF.

This chain joins TRBV10-3 and TRBJ1-5; no reliable D call. V was clipped by 0 bases and J by 3 bases, with 6 bases between them. Germline loops: CDR1 ENHRY, CDR2 SYGVKD. The CDR3 is made up of 14 amino acids. The DNA of the CDR3 is TGTGCCATCAGTGAGTCGAATAACAATCAGCCCCAGCATTTT. Translated, it gives CAISESNNNQPQHF.